This is a list of T cell receptor beta chains from one sample in a study of tumor-infiltrating lymphocytes in oesophageal squamous cell carcinoma. One entry per CDR3 protein results from TCRdb running MiXCR on the PCR reads. The sample includes approximately 9,500 distinct CDR3 sequences, roughly 58% of them seen just once. The source material was esophageal tumor tissue. The receptors stem from a female donor with esophageal squamous cell carcinoma. CDR3s leave out the opening cysteine and the closing phenylalanine or tryptophan.

>TRBV7-6|TRBJ2-6
ASSQGIGTGANVLT
>TRBV7-2|TRBJ2-1
ASSLVTRKQF
>TRBV6-1|TRBJ1-2
ASSTPGGVYGYT
>TRBV6-1|TRBJ2-4
ASSTRTSGRFAGELY
>TRBV27|TRBJ1-1
ASSDRARTEAF
>TRBV6-4|TRBJ1-1
ASRATGTGTEAF
>TRBV28|TRBJ2-1
ASSSLLGPQNEQF
>TRBV24-1|TRBJ2-1
ATSDPQGLERNEQF
>TRBV7-8|TRBJ1-2
ASSFGTLLDYGYT
>TRBV7-2|-
ASSPDSTNYNEQF
>TRBV7-3|TRBJ2-7
ATRGVSYEQY
>TRBV6-1|-
ASSVPVARTQY
>TRBV11-2|TRBJ2-5
ASSLTGGFRETQY
>TRBV7-9|-
ASSPWEDSYNEQY
>TRBV10-3|TRBJ1-1
AIGDGRNTEAF
>TRBV5-5|TRBJ2-5
ASSGGHGRGPLRETQY
>TRBV11-2|-
ASSLNTGNGETQY
>TRBV7-2|-
ASSYLRWQGMFEQF
>TRBV19|TRBJ2-5
ASSFGLAGGRVTGELY
>TRBV7-9|TRBJ2-5
ASSSREWGQETQY
>TRBV6-1|-
ASRDTSGSYEQY
>TRBV28|-
ASLEDRGSYEQY
>TRBV12-3/TRBV12-4|TRBJ2-5
ASSNRETQY
>TRBV12-3/TRBV12-4|TRBJ1-4
ASSSGLFTTNEKLF
>TRBV7-8|TRBJ2-1
ASSHPGGGGDNEQF
>TRBV12-3/TRBV12-4|TRBJ2-2
ASSRQGAGELF
>TRBV14|TRBJ2-7
ASSLGYEQY
>TRBV7-2|TRBJ2-3
ASSPSDGRRADTQY
>TRBV28|TRBJ2-6
ASSYYSGANVLT
>TRBV7-9|TRBJ2-3
ASSWGDSRADTQY
>TRBV7-5|TRBJ2-3
ISVPEAKQRDVGTYEQY
>TRBV7-3|TRBJ2-2
ASSLRTSAHGELF
>TRBV6-1|TRBJ2-3
ASSEAISPTQY
>TRBV28|TRBJ2-5
ASSSGTFKETQY
>TRBV7-2|TRBJ2-3
ASRLAPLADTQY
>TRBV18|TRBJ1-4
ASRTGNEKLF
>TRBV7-2|-
ASSTSGQSYGYT
>TRBV7-8|-
ASSLGGMWYEQY
>TRBV14|-
ASSQSDGTGVYEQY
>TRBV6-1|TRBJ2-2
ASREPSGIGELF
>TRBV7-9|TRBJ1-1
ASSLAEPTEAF
>TRBV28|TRBJ1-1
ASRTGLYNEQY
>TRBV27|-
ASRIYHEQF
>TRBV24-1|TRBJ1-4
ATSDLGTPEKLF
>TRBV6-1|TRBJ2-5
ASSEARLLGGEQY
>TRBV28|TRBJ1-3
ASMTGGNSGNTIY
>TRBV12-3/TRBV12-4|-
ASSFRSVRETQY
>TRBV28|-
ASRETLAGTVAYEQY
>TRBV12-3/TRBV12-4|TRBJ2-1
ASGALAGSYNEQF
>TRBV7-2|TRBJ2-5
ASSLGPWGLEARQY
>TRBV11-1|TRBJ2-7
ASIDTGTPYEQY
>TRBV7-8|-
ASSWLAGGPLNEQF